Detailed here is one T cell receptor beta chain. With V trimmed by 5 bases and J by 2 bases, 5 bases remained unmatched. In germline, CDR1 is SNHLY, CDR2 FYNNEI. CDR3 size: 15 residues. In the original workflow: Cell counts per sample came from amplifying reference gene primers. Assay used: immunoSEQ multiplex PCR; TCRdb lists only in-frame clones, some missing. V and J calls and clone size are as listed in that table; D and trimming were resolved from the DNA. Counted here are 250,000 to 300,000 clones, around 90% occurring once; the ten biggest clones make up about 2.3%. This record comes from a study of blood T cell repertoires in COVID-19. The cohort comprised adults aged about 18 to 90 years residing in under 30 US areas.

This receptor was taken from a woman aged 40 to 50 with acute COVID-19. This chain uses TRBV2 with TRBJ2-4, with 8 nucleotides matching TRBD1. Sequenced: PBMCs or T cells enriched from blood (not recorded which). CDR3 nucleotides: TGTGCCAGCAGTCCAGACAGGGGTACCAAAAACATTCAGTACTTC. Translated, it gives CASSPDRGTKNIQYF. The full variable domain, with the rest looked up from reference TRBV2 and TRBJ2-4, is EPEVTQTPSHQVTQMGQEVILRCVPISNHLYFYWYRQILGQKVEFLVSFYNNEISEKSEIFDDQFSVERPDGSNFTLKIRSTKLEDSAMYFCASSPDRGTKNIQYFGAGTRLSVL.